This TCR beta chain appears in the sequencing data of a study of T-cell reconstitution after alpha-beta-depleted transplantation in children. Study-wide points: The study reportedly traced alpha-beta T cells about two months after transplant to several hundred expanded graft clones. At the one-year point after transplant, T-cell counts and TCRbeta diversity were found to come mostly from T cells that had been newly produced.

Comment on this clonotype: Its antigen is unidentified.

Unique molecular identifiers featured in how the TCRbeta library was prepared. TCRdb fed the PCR reads into MiXCR, producing one record per CDR3 protein. Of around 580,000 distinct CDR3 sequences listed, 23% are singletons. This clonotype was sampled from a boy under two years old who had a stem cell transplant for acute myeloid leukemia, so the T cells may come from the graft donor. The source material was PBMCs, mostly from graft donor cells, sampled 360 days after TCRalphabeta/CD19-depleted stem cell transplant.

The CDR3, as DNA: TGTGCCACCAGCAGACAGAACACCGGGGAGCTGTTTTTT. Translation: CATSRQNTGELFF. The chain employs TRBV15 and TRBJ2-2; D is undetermined. The CDR3 contains 13 residues. Germline V gives CDR1 LNHNV, CDR2 YYDKDF (reference sequence). V was cut by 2 bases and J by 1 base, with 2 bases left in between.